A single sample gave rise to the 13 T cell receptor beta chains below, sequenced in a study of cytomegalovirus exposure and HLA in healthy donors. This table comes from immunoSEQ multiplex PCR, and its TCRdb copy is limited to in-frame clones, with some not included. The sample shows some 88,000 clones, approximately 96% of them seen only once. The sample consisted of PBMCs. These receptors all stem from a man between 18 and 35 years old in good health and CMV-seronegative.

This sequence joins TRBV5-1 and TRBJ2-4, with 7 nucleotides matching TRBD1. Looked up from germline, CDR1 is SGHRS and CDR2 is YFSETQ. Trimming took 3 bases from V and 2 from J; bases not matched to a gene: 23. The CDR3 has 21 amino acids. CDR3 loop: CASSSQNSTGESSRSKNIQYF. As DNA, the CDR3 is TGCGCCAGCAGCTCACAAAACTCCACAGGGGAATCTTCTAGGTCCAAAAACATTCAGTACTTC.

The chain uses TRBV27 and TRBJ2-7, with a weak D call TRBD1 (7 bases). The V and J ends lost 4 bases and 6 bases respectively, with 16 bases between them. CDR1 and CDR2 from the germline V gene are MNHEY and SMNVEV (reference sequence). This CDR3 comprises 14 residues. This CDR3 reads CASSSRQGGFEQYF. In nucleotides, the CDR3 is TGTGCCAGCAGTTCCCGGCAGGGGGGTTTCGAGCAGTACTTC.

The chain combines TRBV21-1 with TRBJ2-7; the table's D gene call, TRBD1, was not cross checked with the DNA. TRBV21-1 represents a pseudogene. This CDR3 is 16 amino acids long. CDR3 bases: TGTGCCAGCAGCAAAGAGGAAGGGGCTAGGTCCTACGAGCAGTACGTC. Translating it yields CASSKEEGARSYEQYV.

The chain joins TRBV9 to TRBJ2-1; 10 bases line up with TRBD2. There are 15 residues in the CDR3. Germline CDR1 reads SGDLS; CDR2 reads YYNGEE. Losses at the gene ends were 4 bases for V and 8 bases for J; bases not matched to a gene: 9. The CDR3 DNA reads TGTGCCAGCAGCAAACTAGCGGGGCCTGTAGATGAGCAGTTCTTC. Amino acid sequence: CASSKLAGPVDEQFF.

The chain combines TRBV19 with TRBJ2-3; TRBD1 matches at 9 bases. Per germline, CDR1 LNHDA and CDR2 SQIVND (reference sequence). The CDR3 covers 15 residues. Germline trimming cut 6 bases from V and 1 base from J; bases unmatched to any gene: 5. The CDR3 is CASRIQGAGTDTQYF. CDR3 coding DNA: TGTGCCAGTAGGATACAGGGGGCAGGCACAGATACGCAGTATTTT. The full variable domain, rest sourced from reference TRBV19 and TRBJ2-3, is DGGITQSPKYLFRKEGQNVTLSCEQNLNHDAMYWYRQDPGQGLRLIYYSQIVNDFQKGDIAEGYSVSREKKESFPLTVTSAQKNPTAFYLCASRIQGAGTDTQYFGPGTRLTVL.

The gene calls are TRBV11-2 and TRBJ2-2, with 8 nucleotides matching TRBD2. Trimming took 5 bases from V and 4 from J; bases not matched to a gene: 6. The CDR3 has 15 amino acids. Germline CDR1 and CDR2: SGHAT and FQNNGV. The CDR3 protein is CASSAGTRITGELFF. The CDR3 bases are TGTGCCAGCAGCGCCGGGACTAGAATCACCGGGGAGCTGTTTTTT. Full variable domain (missing parts from reference TRBV11-2 and TRBJ2-2): EAGVAQSPRYKIIEKRQSVAFWCNPISGHATLYWYQQILGQGPKLLIQFQNNGVVDDSQLPKDRFSAERLKGVDSTLKIQPAKLEDSAVYLCASSAGTRITGELFFGEGSRLTVL.

The chain joins TRBV11-3 to TRBJ2-1; a possible D gene is TRBD2 (5 bases). The CDR3 length is 12 residues. With 4 bases removed from V and 9 bases from J, the gap between germline ends came to 10 bases. Germline-derived CDR1 and CDR2 are SGHNT and YENEEA. The CDR3 loop reads CASSSSSTEQFF. As DNA, the CDR3 is TGTGCCAGCAGCTCTTCTAGCACTGAGCAGTTCTTC.

The chain links TRBV9 to TRBJ2-7, with D possibly matching TRBD1 (6 bases). The CDR3 runs to 15 residues. Germline V gene lookup returns CDR1 SGDLS and CDR2 YYNGEE. V was clipped by 0 bases and J by 4 bases, with 14 bases between them. The CDR3 DNA is TGTGCCAGCAGCGTAGAGGGCAGGGGAGCGTACGAGCAGTACTTC. Encoded protein: CASSVEGRGAYEQYF. The complete variable domain, with remaining parts taken from reference TRBV9 and TRBJ2-7, reads DSGVTQTPKHLITATGQRVTLRCSPRSGDLSVYWYQQSLDQGLQFLIQYYNGEERAKGNILERFSAQQFPDLHSELNLSSLELGDSALYFCASSVEGRGAYEQYFGPGTRLTVT.

This chain uses TRBV4-2 with TRBJ2-1, with D tentatively TRBD2 (6 bases). CDR1 is LGHNA, CDR2 YNFKEQ, per germline. V gave up 2 bases and J gave up 1 base, with 15 bases separating them. CDR3 size: 17 residues. CDR3 in amino acids: CASSQRFGGDSYNEQFF. In nucleotides, the CDR3 is TGTGCCAGCAGCCAAAGATTCGGCGGGGATTCCTACAATGAGCAGTTCTTC.

V and J are TRBV19 and TRBJ1-5; D may be TRBD1 (5 bases). Per germline, CDR1 LNHDA and CDR2 SQIVND (reference sequence). The CDR3 has 15 amino acids. Trimming cost V 3 bases and J 3 bases, with 12 bases left between them. The CDR3 DNA follows: TGTGCCAGTAGTATTGTCCAGGGTATCAATCAGCCCCAGCATTTT. Translation gives CASSIVQGINQPQHF.

The CDR3 DNA reads as TGCGCCAGCAGCTTGTTGGGACAGCAAGAGACCCAGTACTTC. Its protein is CASSLLGQQETQYF. The chain recombines TRBV5-1 with TRBJ2-5; 7 bases fit TRBD1. CDR3 length: 14 amino acids. The ends lost 1 base at V and 2 bases at J; junction bases unmatched: 2. Germline loops: CDR1 SGHRS, CDR2 YFSETQ.

The chain carries TRBV9 and TRBJ2-5; 7 nucleotides match TRBD2. This CDR3 spans 15 amino acids. Germline lookup yields CDR1 SGDLS and CDR2 YYNGEE. V was clipped by 0 bases and J by 5 bases; unmatched bases: 7. This CDR3 reads CASSVENSAGETQYF. The CDR3, as DNA: TGTGCCAGCAGCGTAGAGAATTCAGCGGGGGAGACCCAGTACTTC.

The gene calls are TRBV7-9 and TRBJ2-7; TRBD2 matches 10 bases. The CDR3 is 18 residues long. V gave up 7 bases and J gave up 4 bases; unmatched junction bases: 19. Germline V gives CDR1 SEHNR, CDR2 FQNEAQ (reference sequence). CDR3 amino acids: CASNQEGLAGDIKYEQYF. In DNA, the CDR3 is TGTGCCAGCAACCAGGAGGGCCTAGCGGGAGATATTAAGTACGAGCAGTACTTC.